These T cell receptor beta chains were read from a single sample in a study of blood T cell repertoires in COVID-19. Assay used: immunoSEQ multiplex PCR; TCRdb lists only in-frame clones, some missing. The sample has about 160,000 clones, approximately 80% seen once. Specimen: peripheral blood. The receptor set was obtained from a woman aged 40 to 49 with COVID-19, enrolled during active disease. The CDR3 runs from the conserved cysteine through the conserved F or W. Each record gives: CDR3 protein, CDR3 DNA, D gene, V gene, clone size, J gene. The D gene is left open where the match is weak. The listing skips clone size in some rows; elsewhere it reads once, few, many or a size class.

CASSLGTSTDTQYF | TGTGCCAGCAGCTTAGGCACTAGCACAGATACGCAGTATTTT | NA | TRBV11-3 | NA | TRBJ2-3
CAWSVRRGQGSRDNQPQHF | TGTGCCTGGAGTGTACGGAGGGGACAGGGTTCCAGGGACAATCAGCCCCAGCATTTT | TRBD1 | TRBV30 | NA | TRBJ1-5
CASRYRDSDNSPLHF | TGTGCCAGCAGATACCGGGACAGTGATAATTCACCCCTCCACTTT | TRBD1 | TRBV2 | few | TRBJ1-6
CASSPDSRSYNEQFF | TGTGCCAGCAGTCCGGACTCCCGCTCTTACAATGAGCAGTTCTTC | NA | TRBV28 | NA | TRBJ2-1
CASRLGQARGSQHF | TGTGCCAGCAGACTCGGACAGGCCAGGGGGTCCCAGCATTTT | TRBD1 | TRBV2 | NA | TRBJ1-5
CASSERGISNQPQHF | TGTGCCAGCAGTGAACGGGGGATCAGCAATCAGCCCCAGCATTTT | NA | TRBV2 | NA | TRBJ1-5
CASSPDRVTEAFF | TGTGCCAGCAGCCCCGACAGGGTGACTGAAGCTTTCTTT | TRBD1 | TRBV7-2 | NA | TRBJ1-1
CASRRQAGQETQYF | TGTGCCAGCAGGCGACAGGCCGGCCAAGAGACCCAGTACTTC | NA | TRBV7-9 | NA | TRBJ2-5
CASSYFSQGRNEQYF | TGTGCCAGCAGTTACTTTAGCCAGGGAAGAAACGAGCAGTACTTC | NA | TRBV6-5 | NA | TRBJ2-7
CASSTSGSGQYF | TGTGCCAGCAGCACCAGCGGGAGTGGGCAGTACTTC | TRBD2 | TRBV6-6 | NA | TRBJ2-7
CASRLTGWADTQYF | TGCGCCAGCAGATTGACAGGCTGGGCAGATACGCAGTATTTT | NA | TRBV5-1 | NA | TRBJ2-3
CASSFTGIDIDEQFF | TGCGCCAGCAGCTTCACAGGGATTGATATCGATGAGCAGTTCTTC | NA | TRBV5-1 | NA | TRBJ2-1
CASSDVKGTDTQYF | TGTGCCAGCAGTGACGTAAAGGGGACAGATACGCAGTATTTT | NA | TRBV6-1 | NA | TRBJ2-3
CASSPSDSSHKNIQYF | TGTGCCAGCAGCCCATCGGACAGTTCCCACAAAAACATTCAGTACTTC | NA | TRBV7-8 | NA | TRBJ2-4
CASSQVKAGVFTGELFF | TGTGCCAGCAGCCAAGTAAAAGCGGGAGTATTCACCGGGGAGCTGTTTTTT | TRBD2 | TRBV3-1/TRBV3-2 | NA | TRBJ2-2
CASSERTSVSQLLYNEQFF | TGTGCCAGCAGCGAACGGACTAGCGTTTCACAACTACTCTACAATGAGCAGTTCTTC | TRBD2 | TRBV9 | NA | TRBJ2-1
CASSSRLGQYF | TGTGCCAGCAGTTCACGACTGGGCCAGTACTTC | NA | TRBV12-3/TRBV12-4 | NA | TRBJ2-5
CASSPKVRETQYF | TGTGCCAGCAGTCCCAAGGTGCGGGAGACCCAGTACTTC | NA | TRBV28 | NA | TRBJ2-5
CAWDRTGGEKLFF | TGTGCCTGGGACCGGACAGGGGGTGAAAAACTGTTTTTT | TRBD1 | TRBV30 | NA | TRBJ1-4
CASSLYENQPQHF | TGTGCCAGCAGTTTATACGAGAATCAGCCCCAGCATTTT | NA | TRBV6-5 | medium-sized | TRBJ1-5
CASSVWREFVGELFF | TGCGCCAGCAGTGTTTGGCGGGAGTTCGTCGGGGAGCTGTTTTTT | TRBD2 | TRBV10-2 | once | TRBJ2-2
CASSFGSYSEQYF | TGTGCCAGCAGTTTTGGCTCCTACAGCGAGCAGTACTTC | NA | TRBV6-2/TRBV6-3 | NA | TRBJ2-7
CASSLQGDTIYF | TGTGCCAGCTCACTACAAGGGGACACCATATATTTT | NA | TRBV18 | NA | TRBJ1-3
CASSSGQGRNEKLFF | TGTGCCAGCAGTTCCGGACAGGGCCGTAATGAAAAACTGTTTTTT | TRBD1 | TRBV28 | NA | TRBJ1-4
CASSPGQGTDTQYF | TGCGCCAGCAGCCCGGGACAGGGCACAGATACGCAGTATTTT | TRBD1 | TRBV5-1 | NA | TRBJ2-3
CASSLEPTGFTDTQYF | TGTGCCAGCAGCTTAGAACCGACAGGTTTCACAGATACGCAGTATTTT | NA | TRBV11-2 | NA | TRBJ2-3
CASSDPGGVNIQYF | TGCGCCAGCAGTGACCCCGGGGGGGTAAACATTCAGTACTTC | TRBD2 | TRBV10-2 | NA | TRBJ2-4
CASSKPGLQPIEQFF | TGCGCCAGCAGCAAACCGGGACTCCAGCCGATTGAGCAGTTCTTC | NA | TRBV5-1 | NA | TRBJ2-1
CASSQDGGRGPDTQYF | TGTGCCAGCAGCCAAGACGGCGGGAGAGGTCCAGATACGCAGTATTTT | TRBD2 | TRBV3-1/TRBV3-2 | NA | TRBJ2-3
CASSFSSGGIYEQFF | TGTGCCAGCAGCTTCTCTAGCGGGGGGATATATGAGCAGTTCTTC | TRBD2 | TRBV7-6 | many | TRBJ2-1
CASSPSPNSYEQYF | TGTGCCAGCAGCCCTAGCCCAAATTCCTACGAGCAGTACTTC | NA | TRBV7-6 | NA | TRBJ2-7
CASSLNFGQVGETQYF | TGTGCCAGCAGCTTGAATTTTGGACAGGTGGGGGAGACCCAGTACTTC | TRBD1 | TRBV5-6 | NA | TRBJ2-5
CASSPSSGNTIYF | TGTGCCAGCAGCCCCTCCTCTGGAAACACCATATATTTT | NA | TRBV6-5 | NA | TRBJ1-3
CASSLDDSEQFF | TGTGCCAGCAGCTTAGATGACTCCGAGCAGTTCTTC | NA | TRBV11-2 | few | TRBJ2-1
CASSLGDSKYEQYF | TGTGCCAGCAGCTTAGGGGACAGCAAATACGAGCAGTACTTC | TRBD1 | TRBV5-5 | NA | TRBJ2-7
CASTELNGGYNEQFF | TGTGCCAGCACCGAGCTTAACGGGGGTTACAATGAGCAGTTCTTC | NA | TRBV27 | NA | TRBJ2-1
CASTTTGGTGELFF | TGTGCCAGTACTACGACAGGGGGCACCGGGGAGCTGTTTTTT | TRBD1 | TRBV19 | NA | TRBJ2-2
CASRGDSSNQPQHF | TGTGCCAGCAGGGGTGACAGTAGCAATCAGCCCCAGCATTTT | NA | TRBV2 | many | TRBJ1-5
CAWSPQGYQPQHF | TGTGCCTGGAGTCCCCAGGGCTATCAGCCCCAGCATTTT | NA | TRBV30 | once | TRBJ1-5
CANGGVTGELFF | TGTGCCAACGGAGGGGTAACGGGGGAGCTGTTTTTT | NA | TRBV7-9 | NA | TRBJ2-2
CASSLGVSDEQFF | TGCGCCAGCAGCTTGGGAGTTAGCGATGAGCAGTTCTTC | NA | TRBV5-1 | NA | TRBJ2-1
CASRQGIAGELFF | TGTGCCAGTAGACAGGGGATCGCCGGGGAGCTGTTTTTT | TRBD1 | TRBV19 | NA | TRBJ2-2
CASSQGGTATNEKLFF | TGTGCCAGCAGCCAGGGGGGGACTGCAACTAATGAAAAACTGTTTTTT | NA | TRBV3-1/TRBV3-2 | NA | TRBJ1-4
CASSPRAGAKNTEAFF | TGTGCCAGCTCACCACGGGCGGGGGCTAAAAACACTGAAGCTTTCTTT | NA | TRBV18 | NA | TRBJ1-1
CASSQSGYGYTF | TGTGCCAGCAGCCAGTCAGGCTATGGCTACACCTTC | NA | TRBV28 | NA | TRBJ1-2
CASSVGLSGTQYF | TGCGCCAGCAGTGTCGGACTATCAGGGACCCAGTACTTC | NA | TRBV10-1 | NA | TRBJ2-5
CASSLVGVNIQYF | TGTGCCAGCAGCTTGGTCGGGGTAAACATTCAGTACTTC | NA | TRBV5-8 | NA | TRBJ2-4
CASSRNRDSYGYTF | TGTGCCAGCAGTAGAAACCGGGACAGCTATGGCTACACCTTC | TRBD1 | TRBV27 | NA | TRBJ1-2
CASIPRRGVTGELFF | TGTGCCAGCATCCCGCGCCGCGGTGTCACCGGGGAGCTGTTTTTT | NA | TRBV11-3 | NA | TRBJ2-2
CATTSSGSIPDEQFF | TGTGCCACCACCTCCAGCGGGTCCATCCCCGATGAGCAGTTCTTC | NA | TRBV2 | NA | TRBJ2-1
CASSFYGEKLFF | TGTGCCAGCAGTTTTTACGGTGAAAAACTGTTTTTT | NA | TRBV28 | NA | TRBJ1-4
CASSSGLASYEQYF | TGTGCCAGTAGTTCCGGACTAGCGTCGTACGAGCAGTACTTC | TRBD2 | TRBV19 | NA | TRBJ2-7
CASSLTFNEQFF | TGCGCCAGCAGCCTGACTTTCAATGAGCAGTTCTTC | NA | TRBV5-1 | once | TRBJ2-1